Detailed here is one T cell receptor (beta chain). The antigen is undetermined. The sample belongs to a study of graft-versus-host responses after intestinal transplantation. The protocol was immunoSEQ multiplex PCR, while the TCRdb copy is restricted to in-frame clones and leaves out a portion. The sample yields some 95,000 clones, roughly nine tenths seen once. There are 14 residues in the CDR3. After removal of 5 bases from V and 5 bases from J, the junction contained 11 bases not matched to a gene. Germline V gene data show CDR1 as SQVTM and CDR2 as ANQGSEA. This specimen was unstimulated CD8+ T cells sorted from spleen or lymph node cells, taken before intestinal transplant. The receptor comes from a human donor who received an intestinal transplant. The V gene is TRBV29-1, the J gene TRBJ1-2, with 7 bases aligning to TRBD1. The CDR3 DNA sequence: TGCAGCGTTTTTACAGGGGCCTCCTCTTATGGCTACACCTTC. As protein: CSVFTGASSYGYTF.